This T cell receptor beta chain was observed in a study of low-dose radiotherapy and immunotherapy resistance in tumors. Study information: A total of 6.5 Gy was given to Cohort 1 as 0.5 Gy per fraction every 2 weeks. The study gave patients oral aspirin 300 mg daily for four cycles from cycle 1 day 1. The drug cyclophosphamide was given into a vein at 200 mg/m2 every two weeks, one day before radiation and immunotherapy.

Germline-derived CDR1 and CDR2 are SGHAT and FQNNGV. With 1 base removed from V and 2 bases from J, the gap between germline ends came to 12 bases. This CDR3 is 15 amino acids long. cDNA synthesis used a TRAV/TRBV-specific primer set for both chains. TCRs were amplified for around 21 PCR cycles with a constant-region primer and V-primer adapter. In TCRdb, the reads were re-called with MiXCR into one record per CDR3 protein. The table lists tens of thousands of distinct CDR3 sequences, roughly 20% of them singletons. In this sample, this clonotype turned up many times. Noted time point: after trial treatment. Treatment of the sample: LDRT plus nivolumab, ipilimumab, low-dose cyclophosphamide and aspirin (RACIN trial). Nivolumab, ipilimumab, aspirin, low-dose cyclophosphamide and low-dose radiotherapy were given to donors.

Specimen: PBMCs, collected after low-dose radiotherapy plus immunotherapy. This chain uses TRBV11-2 with TRBJ2-7; possibly TRBD1 or TRBD2 for D (6 bases each). The receptor was isolated from a female donor with ovarian cancer. The CDR3 spells CASSLAGAPTYEQYF. CDR3 nucleotides: TGTGCCAGCAGCTTAGCGGGGGCACCTACCTACGAGCAGTACTTC. The whole variable domain, filled in from reference TRBV11-2 and TRBJ2-7, reads EAGVAQSPRYKIIEKRQSVAFWCNPISGHATLYWYQQILGQGPKLLIQFQNNGVVDDSQLPKDRFSAERLKGVDSTLKIQPAKLEDSAVYLCASSLAGAPTYEQYFGPGTRLTVT.